This T cell receptor beta chain is from a study of cytomegalovirus exposure and HLA in healthy donors. Points from the study as a whole: Presence/absence analyses assumed roughly uniform sequencing depth across donors.

Amplification used 60 Vbeta primers and 13 Jbeta primers. Generated by immunoSEQ multiplex PCR, the TCRdb table keeps only in-frame clones and is missing some. Found here are roughly 140,000 clones, 60% to 80% of them singletons; the top ten hold about 0.66%. Concerning this clone itself: Its antigen is not known.

V was clipped by 5 bases and J by 1 base, with 5 bases between them. This CDR3 has 13 residues. The V gene's germline CDR1 is SGHTA and CDR2 FQGTGA. The V call is TRBV7-3, the J call TRBJ2-2, with D unresolved. The origin of this receptor is a male donor in good health and CMV-seronegative. Sequencing used PBMCs. The CDR3 is CASSQWNTGELFF. The CDR3 DNA follows: TGTGCCAGCAGCCAATGGAACACCGGGGAGCTGTTTTTT.